The sequence of this T cell receptor beta chain was determined in a study of regulatory T cells in long-lasting Graves disease. Noted time point: newly diagnosed GD, antithyroid drugs for less than 3 months. Isolated PBMC RNA provided the starting material for the TCR library. In this sample, this clonotype turned up many times. In building TCR beta libraries, iRepertoire HTBI primers were used together with Arm-PCR of CDR3 regions. As processed by the authors: Across samples, roughly 64 TRBV and roughly 13 TRBJ segments were found. TCRdb re-analysed the multiplex PCR reads in MiXCR, keeping a single row per CDR3 protein. TCRdb's processing, not the authors' own work, is the source of the V and J calls. This table has 520,000 or so distinct CDR3 sequences, more than 10% appearing once. Germline trimming cut 5 bases from V and 4 bases from J; bases unmatched to any gene: 7. CDR1 and CDR2 from the germline V gene are PRHDT and FYEKMQ (reference sequence). The CDR3 sequence is 15 residues long.

These same data were also listed under a study on T cells in Graves' hyperthyroidism and ophthalmopathy.

This receptor was taken from a woman aged 25 to 39 with Graves disease. This rearrangement joins TRBV13 to TRBJ2-3, with 9 bases fitting TRBD1. Here the sequenced sample was peripheral blood mononuclear cells (PBMCs), taken at new diagnosis, from a patient treated with antithyroid drugs. CDR3 DNA sequence: TGTGCCAGCAGCCCGGGACAGGGTTATGCAGATACGCAGTATTTT. It translates to CASSPGQGYADTQYF.